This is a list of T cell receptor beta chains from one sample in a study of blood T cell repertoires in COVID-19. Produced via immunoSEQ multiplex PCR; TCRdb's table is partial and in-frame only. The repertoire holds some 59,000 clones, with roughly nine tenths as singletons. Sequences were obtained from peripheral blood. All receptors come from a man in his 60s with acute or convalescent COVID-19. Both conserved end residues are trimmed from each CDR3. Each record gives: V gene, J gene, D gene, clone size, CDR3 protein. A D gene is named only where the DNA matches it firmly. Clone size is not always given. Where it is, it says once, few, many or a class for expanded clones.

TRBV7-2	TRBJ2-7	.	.	ASSFSVYYEQY
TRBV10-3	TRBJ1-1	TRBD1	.	AISVRQGDDEAF
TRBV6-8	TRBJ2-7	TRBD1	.	ASPDLRQGVHEQY
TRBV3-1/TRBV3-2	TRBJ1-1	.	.	ASSHTTGRTEAF
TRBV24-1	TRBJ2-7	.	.	ATSGHGTPYEQY
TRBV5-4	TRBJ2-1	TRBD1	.	ASSLGQGSYNEQF
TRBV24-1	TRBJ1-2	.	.	ATSVRGTGPPSNYGYT
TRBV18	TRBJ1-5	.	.	ASSPRWGPDQPQH
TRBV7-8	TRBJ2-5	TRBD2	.	ASSVRLAGGFKETQY
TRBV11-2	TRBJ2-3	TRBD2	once	ASSLPIRTSGGASDTQY
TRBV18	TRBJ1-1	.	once	ASSPLQGRPPEAF
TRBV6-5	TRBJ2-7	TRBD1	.	ASSVDRGPYEQY
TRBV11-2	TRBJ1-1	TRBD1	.	ASSWAGTGINTEAF
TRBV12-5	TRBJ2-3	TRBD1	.	ASGFGQVGADTQY
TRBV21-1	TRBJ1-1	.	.	ARGMGAPNTEAF
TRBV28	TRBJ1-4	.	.	ASSPATNEKLF
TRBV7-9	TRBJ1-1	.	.	ASSLQGGTEAF
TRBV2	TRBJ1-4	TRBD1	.	ASTARTGTGEKLF
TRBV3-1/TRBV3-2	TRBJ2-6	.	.	ASSEQGPGANVLT
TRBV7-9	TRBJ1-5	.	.	ASSQGQTNQPQH
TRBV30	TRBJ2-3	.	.	AWSTLLTSVTQY
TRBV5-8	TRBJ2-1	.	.	ASSWDISSYNEQF